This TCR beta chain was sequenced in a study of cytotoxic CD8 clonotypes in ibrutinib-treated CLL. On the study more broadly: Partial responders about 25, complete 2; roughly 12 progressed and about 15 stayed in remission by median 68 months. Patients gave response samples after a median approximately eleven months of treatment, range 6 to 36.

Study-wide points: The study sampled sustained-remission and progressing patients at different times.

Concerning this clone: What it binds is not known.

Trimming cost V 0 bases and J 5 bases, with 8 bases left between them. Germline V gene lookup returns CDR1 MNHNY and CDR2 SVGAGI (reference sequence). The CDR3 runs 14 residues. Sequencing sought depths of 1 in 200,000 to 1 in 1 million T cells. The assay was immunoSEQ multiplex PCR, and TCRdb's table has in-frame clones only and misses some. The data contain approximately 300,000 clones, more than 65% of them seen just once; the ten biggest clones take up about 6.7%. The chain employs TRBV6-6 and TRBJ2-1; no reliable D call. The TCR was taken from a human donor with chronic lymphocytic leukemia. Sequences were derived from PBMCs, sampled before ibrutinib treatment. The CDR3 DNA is TGTGCCAGCAGTTACTCGGTACCAAACAATGAGCAGTTCTTC. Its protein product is CASSYSVPNNEQFF.